The rows below give T cell receptor beta chains drawn from one sample of a study of blood T cell repertoires in COVID-19. Here immunoSEQ multiplex PCR was the method, and the copy in TCRdb shows in-frame clones only, minus some. Of roughly 180,000 clones in the sample, roughly 80% were seen once. Sequences were obtained from peripheral blood. The receptors shown here come from a woman aged 25 to 45 with acute or convalescent COVID-19. CDR3s include the opening cysteine and the closing phenylalanine or tryptophan. The D gene is left open where the match is weak. Expanded clones are given a class, and other clones once, few, many or no size at all.

.,TRBV18,TRBJ1-3,.,TGTGCCAGCTCACCTACCTCAGGTAGCTCTGGAAACACCATATATTTT,CASSPTSGSSGNTIYF
.,TRBV11-3,TRBJ2-2,.,TGTGCCAGCAGCTTAGTTAGAGGCGGGGAGCTGTTTTTT,CASSLVRGGELFF
TRBD1,TRBV7-2,TRBJ2-2,.,TGTGCCAGCAGCCCTACTTCTACAGGGGCGAACACCGGGGAGCTGTTTTTT,CASSPTSTGANTGELFF
.,TRBV19,TRBJ2-7,.,TGTGCCAGTAGTGCGGGACTTCGAGGTATCTACGAGCAGTACTTC,CASSAGLRGIYEQYF
.,TRBV7-9,TRBJ1-2,.,TGTGCCAGCAGAAGGACACTCGACAATGGCTACACCTTC,CASRRTLDNGYTF
.,TRBV19,TRBJ1-1,.,TGTGCCAGTAGTATTGGGGTATTAGGACAGTTTGAAGCTTTCTTT,CASSIGVLGQFEAFF
TRBD1,TRBV4-2,TRBJ1-1,once,TGTGCCAGCAGATTAGACCCCAGCGTTTACCGGGACAGTCGAGGGACTGAAGCTTTCTTT,CASRLDPSVYRDSRGTEAFF
TRBD2,TRBV27,TRBJ2-7,.,TGTGCCAGCAGCAAAGGGGGGCTAGCGGGGGCCTATTTCTACGAGCAGTACTTC,CASSKGGLAGAYFYEQYF
TRBD2,TRBV3-1/TRBV3-2,TRBJ2-1,.,TGTGCCAGCAGCCAAGTAAGTGGACTAGCGGAGCCCTACAATGAGCAGTTCTTC,CASSQVSGLAEPYNEQFF
.,TRBV6-5,TRBJ2-2,once,TGTGCCAGCAGTTACTCGCGGTTGCGGACCGGGGAGCTGTTTTTT,CASSYSRLRTGELFF
TRBD1,TRBV3-1/TRBV3-2,TRBJ1-6,.,TGTGCCAGCAGCCAGGGACAGGGTAGATCACCCCTCCACTTT,CASSQGQGRSPLHF
.,TRBV7-8,TRBJ1-5,.,TGTGCCAGCAGCCGGGACGGGGGAGACGATCAGCCCCAGCATTTT,CASSRDGGDDQPQHF
.,TRBV12-3/TRBV12-4,TRBJ1-6,.,TGTGCCAGCAGACCTACAGGGAATTCACCCCTCCACTTT,CASRPTGNSPLHF
TRBD1,TRBV6-2/TRBV6-3,TRBJ2-7,.,TGTGCCAGCAGTCCACCTCGGACAGGGCGGACCTCCTACGAGCAGTACTTC,CASSPPRTGRTSYEQYF
TRBD2,TRBV7-8,TRBJ2-5,few,TGTGCCAGCAGCTCCCTCGGACTAGCGGGAGGGCACGAGACCCAGTACTTC,CASSSLGLAGGHETQYF
TRBD1,TRBV18,TRBJ1-2,once,TGTGCCAGCTCACCAGTAGGGACAGTATCGTCTAACTATGGCTACACCTTC,CASSPVGTVSSNYGYTF